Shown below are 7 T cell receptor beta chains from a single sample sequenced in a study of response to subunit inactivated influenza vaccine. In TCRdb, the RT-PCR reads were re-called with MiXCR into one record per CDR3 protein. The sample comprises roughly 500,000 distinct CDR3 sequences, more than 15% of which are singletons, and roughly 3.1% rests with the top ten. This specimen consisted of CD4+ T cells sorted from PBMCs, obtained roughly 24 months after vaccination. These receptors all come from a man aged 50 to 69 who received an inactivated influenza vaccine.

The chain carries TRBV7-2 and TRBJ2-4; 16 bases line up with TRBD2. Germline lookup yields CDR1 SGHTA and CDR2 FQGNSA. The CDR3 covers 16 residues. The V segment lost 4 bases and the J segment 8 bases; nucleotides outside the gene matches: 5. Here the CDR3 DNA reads TGTGCCAGCAGCTCGGGACTAGCGGGAGGGCCGTACATTCAGTACTTC. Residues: CASSSGLAGGPYIQYF.

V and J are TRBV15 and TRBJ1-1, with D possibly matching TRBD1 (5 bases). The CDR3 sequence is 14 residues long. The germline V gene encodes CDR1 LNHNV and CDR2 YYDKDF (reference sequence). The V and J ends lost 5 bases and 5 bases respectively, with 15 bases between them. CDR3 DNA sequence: TGTGCCACCAGCCAGAAAGAAGGGGTAACTGAAGCTTTCTTT. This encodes CATSQKEGVTEAFF.

In DNA form, the CDR3 reads TGTGCCAGCAGCGAGGGTCCCCCAATGAAAGATACGCAGTATTTT. Protein product: CASSEGPPMKDTQYF. The gene calls are TRBV5-6 and TRBJ2-3; perhaps TRBD2 as D (5 bases). V was pared by 4 bases and J by 5 bases, with 17 bases between. CDR3 length equals 15 residues. Germline loops: CDR1 SGHDT, CDR2 YYEEEE.

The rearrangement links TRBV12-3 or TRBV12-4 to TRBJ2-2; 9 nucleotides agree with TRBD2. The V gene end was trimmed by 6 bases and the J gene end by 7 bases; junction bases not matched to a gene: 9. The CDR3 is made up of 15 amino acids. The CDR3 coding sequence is TGTGCCAGCAGAATTAGCGGGAGTTTTGTCGGGGAGCTGTTTTTT. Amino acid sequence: CASRISGSFVGELFF.

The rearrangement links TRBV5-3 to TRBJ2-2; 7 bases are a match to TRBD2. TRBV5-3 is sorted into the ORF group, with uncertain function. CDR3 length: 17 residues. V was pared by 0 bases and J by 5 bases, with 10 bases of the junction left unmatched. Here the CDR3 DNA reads TGTGCCAGAAGCTTGGCGGGAGGCGGTGAGGCTACCGGGGAGCTGTTTTTT. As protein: CARSLAGGGEATGELFF.

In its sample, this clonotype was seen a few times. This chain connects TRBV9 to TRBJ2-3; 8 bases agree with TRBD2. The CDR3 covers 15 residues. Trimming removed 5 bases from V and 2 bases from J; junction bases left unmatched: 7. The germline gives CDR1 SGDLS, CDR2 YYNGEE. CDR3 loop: CASSAGGGSTDTQYF. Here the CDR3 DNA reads TGTGCCAGCAGTGCGGGGGGCGGATCCACAGATACGCAGTATTTT.

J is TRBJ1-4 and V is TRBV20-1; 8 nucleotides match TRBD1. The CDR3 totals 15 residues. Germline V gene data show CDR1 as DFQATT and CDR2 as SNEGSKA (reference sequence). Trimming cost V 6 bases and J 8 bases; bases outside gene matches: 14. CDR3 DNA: TGCAGTGCCCAGGAGTTAGGACAGGGAAGCGAAAAACTGTTTTTT. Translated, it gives CSAQELGQGSEKLFF.